The 4 T cell receptor beta chains reported below all come from one sample, sequenced in a study of cytomegalovirus exposure and HLA in healthy donors. Sequencing used immunoSEQ multiplex PCR; TCRdb keeps in-frame clones, though not all of them. Among about 130,000 clones listed, roughly 89% were seen once. Sequencing input: PBMCs. The receptors were sampled from a young woman in good health and CMV-seronegative.

This clone was counted a few times. The chain is built from TRBV7-2 and TRBJ2-2; weak D call: TRBD2 (6 bases). This CDR3 is 13 amino acids long. The ends were cut back, 3 bases at V and 6 bases at J, with 8 bases in the middle. Germline CDR1 SGHTA, CDR2 FQGNSA. The CDR3 here is CASSFTGAGELFF. The CDR3 DNA sequence: TGTGCCAGCAGCTTTACGGGAGCCGGGGAGCTGTTTTTT.

Concerning this clone: This sample also contains other DNA sequences that code for the same CDR3. The chain has TRBV27 and TRBJ1-2, with TRBD1 matching over 7 bases. V trimming: 2 bases; J trimming: 2 bases; junction bases outside the gene matches: 2. The CDR3 sequence is 14 residues long. Per germline, CDR1 MNHEY and CDR2 SMNVEV (reference sequence). The CDR3 reads CASSLRGQNYGYTF. The CDR3 DNA reads TGTGCCAGCAGTTTAAGGGGGCAGAACTATGGCTACACCTTC.

The rearrangement links TRBV21-1 to TRBJ1-1; whether TRBD1, the table's D call, matches the DNA was not checked. TRBV21-1 is recorded as a pseudogene. The CDR3 has 14 amino acids. CDR3 nucleotides: TGTGCCAGCAGCAAGGACAGCCTCGACACTGAAGCTTTCTTT. Translating it yields CASSKDSLDTEAFF.

The rearrangement uses TRBV27 and TRBJ2-7; 9 bases match TRBD2. The germline V gene has CDR1 MNHEY and CDR2 SMNVEV (reference sequence). The J segment lost 6 bases and the V segment lost 3 bases, leaving 18 bases of the junction unmatched. CDR3 size: 18 residues. The CDR3 DNA reads as TGTGCCAGCAGTTTCTGGTCCGTAGCGGGAGTGGAACCGGGCGAGCAGTACTTC. This translates into CASSFWSVAGVEPGEQYF.